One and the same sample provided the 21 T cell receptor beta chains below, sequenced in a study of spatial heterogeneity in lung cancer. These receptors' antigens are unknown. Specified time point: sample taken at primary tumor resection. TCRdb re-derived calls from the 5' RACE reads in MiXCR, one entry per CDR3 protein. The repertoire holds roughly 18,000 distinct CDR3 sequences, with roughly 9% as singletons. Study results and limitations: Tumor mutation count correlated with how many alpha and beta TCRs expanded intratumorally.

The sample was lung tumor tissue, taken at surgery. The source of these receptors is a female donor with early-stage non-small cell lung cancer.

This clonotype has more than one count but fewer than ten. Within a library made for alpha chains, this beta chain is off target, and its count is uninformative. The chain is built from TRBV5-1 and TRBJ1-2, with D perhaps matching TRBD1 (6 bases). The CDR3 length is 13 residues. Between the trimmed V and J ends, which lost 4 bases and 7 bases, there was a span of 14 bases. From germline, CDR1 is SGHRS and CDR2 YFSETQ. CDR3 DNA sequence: TGCGCCAGCAGCCCGGAGGGGACAAGTGGCTACACCTTC. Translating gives CASSPEGTSGYTF.

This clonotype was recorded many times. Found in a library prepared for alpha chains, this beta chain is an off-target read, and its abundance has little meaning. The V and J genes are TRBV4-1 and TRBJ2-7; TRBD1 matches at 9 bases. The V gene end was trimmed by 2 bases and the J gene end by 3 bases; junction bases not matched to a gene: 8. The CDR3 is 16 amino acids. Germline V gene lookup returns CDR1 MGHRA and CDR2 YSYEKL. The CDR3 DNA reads TGCGCCAGCAGCCAACTCGGGACAGGGCACTTCTACGAGCAGTACTTC. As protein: CASSQLGTGHFYEQYF.

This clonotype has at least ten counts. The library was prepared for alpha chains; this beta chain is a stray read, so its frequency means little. CDR3 nucleotides: TGTGCCATCAGCCCTAGCACAGATACGCAGTATTTT. Translation: CAISPSTDTQYF. This rearrangement joins TRBV10-3 to TRBJ2-3; D unclear. The germline V gene has CDR1 ENHRY and CDR2 SYGVKD. This CDR3 has 12 amino acids. The germline V and J ends were trimmed by 6 bases and 0 bases, with 4 bases remaining between them.

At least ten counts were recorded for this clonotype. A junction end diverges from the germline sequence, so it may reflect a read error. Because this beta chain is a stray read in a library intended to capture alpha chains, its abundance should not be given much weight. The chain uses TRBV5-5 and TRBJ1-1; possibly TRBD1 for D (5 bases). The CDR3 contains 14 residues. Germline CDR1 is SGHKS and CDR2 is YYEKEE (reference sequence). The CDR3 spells CASSLTSGNPEAFF. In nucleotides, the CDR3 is TGTGCCAGCAGCTTGACGTCAGGGAACCCTGAAGCTTTCTTT.

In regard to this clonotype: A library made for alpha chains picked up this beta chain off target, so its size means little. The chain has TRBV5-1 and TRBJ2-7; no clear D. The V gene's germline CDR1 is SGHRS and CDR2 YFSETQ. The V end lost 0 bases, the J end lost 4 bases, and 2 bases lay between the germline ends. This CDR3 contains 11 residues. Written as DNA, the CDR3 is TGCGCCAGCAGCTTGGGTTACGAGCAGTACTTC. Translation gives CASSLGYEQYF. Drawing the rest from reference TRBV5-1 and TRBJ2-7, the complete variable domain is KAGVTQTPRYLIKTRGQQVTLSCSPISGHRSVSWYQQTPGQGLQFLFEYFSETQRNKGNFPGRFSGRQFSNSRSEMNVSTLELGDSALYLCASSLGYEQYFGPGTRLTVT.

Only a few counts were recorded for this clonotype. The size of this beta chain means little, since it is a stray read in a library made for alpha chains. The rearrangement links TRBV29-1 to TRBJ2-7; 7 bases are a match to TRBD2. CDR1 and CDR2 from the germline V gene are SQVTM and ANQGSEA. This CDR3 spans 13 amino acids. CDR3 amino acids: CTPREGYSYEQYF. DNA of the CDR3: TGCACTCCGAGGGAGGGTTACTCCTACGAGCAGTACTTC.

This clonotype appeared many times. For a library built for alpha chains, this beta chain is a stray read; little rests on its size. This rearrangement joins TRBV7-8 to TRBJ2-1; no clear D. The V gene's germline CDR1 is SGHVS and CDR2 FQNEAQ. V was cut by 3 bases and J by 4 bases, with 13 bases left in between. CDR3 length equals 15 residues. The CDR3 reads CASSFPKNLYNEQFF. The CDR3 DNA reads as TGTGCCAGCAGCTTCCCAAAAAACTTATACAATGAGCAGTTCTTC.

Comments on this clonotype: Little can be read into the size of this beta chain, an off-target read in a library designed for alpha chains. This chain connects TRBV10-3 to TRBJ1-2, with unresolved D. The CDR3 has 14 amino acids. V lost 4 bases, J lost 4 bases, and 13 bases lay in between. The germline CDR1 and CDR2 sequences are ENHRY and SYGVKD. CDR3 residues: CAISAGGTGYGYTF. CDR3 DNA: TGTGCCATCAGTGCAGGCGGTACGGGCTATGGCTACACCTTC.

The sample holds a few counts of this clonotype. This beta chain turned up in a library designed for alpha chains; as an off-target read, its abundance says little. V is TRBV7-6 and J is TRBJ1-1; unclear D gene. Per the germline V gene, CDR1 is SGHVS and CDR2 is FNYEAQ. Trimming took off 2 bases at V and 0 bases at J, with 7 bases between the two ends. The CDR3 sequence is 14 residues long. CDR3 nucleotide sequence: TGTGCCAGCAGCTTATTGCGGCTGAACACTGAAGCTTTCTTT. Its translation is CASSLLRLNTEAFF.

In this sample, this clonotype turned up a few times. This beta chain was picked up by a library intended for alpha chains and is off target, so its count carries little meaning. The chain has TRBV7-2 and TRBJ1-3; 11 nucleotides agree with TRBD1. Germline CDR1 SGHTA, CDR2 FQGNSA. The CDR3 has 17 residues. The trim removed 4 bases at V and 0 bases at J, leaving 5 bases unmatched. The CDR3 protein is CASSSRTGGFSGNTIYF. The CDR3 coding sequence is TGTGCCAGCAGCTCCCGGACAGGGGGCTTCTCTGGAAACACCATATATTTT. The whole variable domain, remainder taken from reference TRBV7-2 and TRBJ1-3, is GAGVSQSPSNKVTEKGKDVELRCDPISGHTALYWYRQSLGQGLEFLIYFQGNSAPDKSGLPSDRFSAERTGGSVSTLTIQRTQQEDSAVYLCASSSRTGGFSGNTIYFGEGSWLTVV.

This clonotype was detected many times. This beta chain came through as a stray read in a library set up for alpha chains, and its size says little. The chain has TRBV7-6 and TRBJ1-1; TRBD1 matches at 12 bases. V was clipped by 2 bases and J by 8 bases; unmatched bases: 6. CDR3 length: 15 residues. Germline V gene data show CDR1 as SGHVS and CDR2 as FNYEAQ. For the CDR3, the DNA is TGTGCCAGCAGCTTAATGGGACAGGGGGCGTCGGAAGCTTTCTTT. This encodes CASSLMGQGASEAFF.

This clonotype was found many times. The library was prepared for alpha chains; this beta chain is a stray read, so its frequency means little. Here the CDR3 DNA reads TGTGCCAGCACCTTCGGGTGGGGGGCTGAAGCTTTCTTT. The encoded protein is CASTFGWGAEAFF. This chain connects TRBV3-1 to TRBJ1-1; weak D call: TRBD1 (5 bases). The CDR3 length is 13 residues. With 7 bases removed from V and 6 bases from J, the gap between germline ends came to 15 bases. CDR1 is LGHDT, CDR2 YNNKEL, per germline (reference sequence).

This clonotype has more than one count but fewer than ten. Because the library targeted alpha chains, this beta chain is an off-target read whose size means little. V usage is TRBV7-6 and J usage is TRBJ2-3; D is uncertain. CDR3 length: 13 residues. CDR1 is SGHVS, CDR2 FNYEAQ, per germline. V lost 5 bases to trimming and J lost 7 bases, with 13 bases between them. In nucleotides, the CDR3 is TGTGCCAGCAGCCTCCCGGTGGGAAATACGCAGTATTTT. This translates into CASSLPVGNTQYF.

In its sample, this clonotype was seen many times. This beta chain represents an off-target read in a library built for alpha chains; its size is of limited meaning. CDR3 sequence: CASSMVPAYEQYF. Here the CDR3 DNA reads TGTGCCAGTAGTATGGTTCCCGCCTACGAGCAGTACTTC. The chain employs TRBV19 and TRBJ2-7; D call uncertain. Trimming took off 3 bases at V and 2 bases at J, with 8 bases between the two ends. The CDR3 sequence is 13 residues long. The germline gives CDR1 LNHDA, CDR2 SQIVND (reference sequence).

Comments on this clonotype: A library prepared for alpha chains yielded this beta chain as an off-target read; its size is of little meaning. The chain's CDR3 is CASSLRLAGQDTQYF. CDR3 nucleotide sequence: TGTGCCAGCAGCTTAAGGCTAGCGGGGCAAGATACGCAGTATTTT. This chain joins TRBV7-6 and TRBJ2-3, with 9 bases fitting TRBD2. CDR3 length equals 15 residues. In germline, CDR1 is SGHVS, CDR2 FNYEAQ. V dropped 2 bases and J dropped 5; count of bases not matched to a gene: 5.

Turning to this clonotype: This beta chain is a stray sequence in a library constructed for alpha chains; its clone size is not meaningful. CDR3 sequence reads: CASSAYGQAGEWTQYF. The CDR3 DNA sequence: TGTGCCAGCAGTGCCTATGGACAGGCAGGGGAGTGGACCCAGTACTTC. The rearrangement uses TRBV25-1 and TRBJ2-5, with TRBD1 matching 7 bases. The CDR3 runs 16 residues. V was pared by 4 bases and J by 7 bases, with 15 bases of the junction left unmatched. Germline CDR1 MGHDK, CDR2 SYGVNS.

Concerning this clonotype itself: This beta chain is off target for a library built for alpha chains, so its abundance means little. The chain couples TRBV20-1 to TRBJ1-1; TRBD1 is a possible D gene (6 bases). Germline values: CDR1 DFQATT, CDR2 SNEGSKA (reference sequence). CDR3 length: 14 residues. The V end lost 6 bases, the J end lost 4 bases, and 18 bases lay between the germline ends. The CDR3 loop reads CSAPGGGRGTEAFF. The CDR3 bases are TGCAGTGCCCCTGGCGGGGGCAGGGGCACTGAAGCTTTCTTT.

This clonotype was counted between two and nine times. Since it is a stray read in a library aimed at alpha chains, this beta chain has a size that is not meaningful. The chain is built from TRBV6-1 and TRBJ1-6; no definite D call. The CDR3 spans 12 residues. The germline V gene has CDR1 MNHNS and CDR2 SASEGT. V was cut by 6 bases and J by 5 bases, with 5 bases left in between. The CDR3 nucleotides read TGTGCCAGCAGAGATAATAATTCACCCCTCCACTTT. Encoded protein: CASRDNNSPLHF.

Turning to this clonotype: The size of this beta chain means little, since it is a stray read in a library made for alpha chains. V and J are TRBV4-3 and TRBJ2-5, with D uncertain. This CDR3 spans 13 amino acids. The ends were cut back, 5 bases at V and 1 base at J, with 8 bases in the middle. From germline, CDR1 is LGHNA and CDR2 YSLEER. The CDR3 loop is CASSSHPQETQYF. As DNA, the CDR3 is TGCGCCAGCAGCTCACATCCCCAAGAGACCCAGTACTTC.

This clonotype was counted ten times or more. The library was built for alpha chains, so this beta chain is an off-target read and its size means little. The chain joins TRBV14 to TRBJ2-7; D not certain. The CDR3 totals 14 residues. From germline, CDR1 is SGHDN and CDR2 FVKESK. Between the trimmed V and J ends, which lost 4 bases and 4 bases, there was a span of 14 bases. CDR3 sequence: CASSPPTGFYEQYF. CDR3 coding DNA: TGTGCCAGCAGCCCCCCGACGGGCTTTTACGAGCAGTACTTC. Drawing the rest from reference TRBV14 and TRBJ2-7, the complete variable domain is EAGVTQFPSHSVIEKGQTVTLRCDPISGHDNLYWYRRVMGKEIKFLLHFVKESKQDESGMPNNRFLAERTGGTYSTLKVQPAELEDSGVYFCASSPPTGFYEQYFGPGTRLTVT.

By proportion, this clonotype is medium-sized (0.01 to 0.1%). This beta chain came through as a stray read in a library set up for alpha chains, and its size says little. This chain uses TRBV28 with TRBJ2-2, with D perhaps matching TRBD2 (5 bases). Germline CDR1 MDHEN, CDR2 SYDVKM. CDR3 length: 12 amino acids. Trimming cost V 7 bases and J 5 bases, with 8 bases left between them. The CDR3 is CASNSVTGELFF. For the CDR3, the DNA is TGTGCCAGCAATAGCGTTACCGGGGAGCTGTTTTTT.